A selection of T cell receptor beta chains follows, all from one sample in a study of T cell repertoires in ileal Crohn's disease. Sequenced by immunoSEQ multiplex PCR; TCRdb stores in-frame clones only, minus some. The profile shows some 28,000 clones, around 80% of them singletons. The specimen sequenced was ileal tissue. These TCRs come from an adult with Crohn's disease. Each CDR3 is given with its conserved first and last residue. D genes are given only for firm matches. Clone size, where shown, is once, few, many, or a class for clones that have expanded.

d_gene	v_gene	j_gene	abundance	CDR3aa	CDR3nt
-	TRBV4-3	TRBJ2-7	few	CASSPLLLPGSYEQYF	TGCGCCAGCAGCCCCCTGTTGTTACCCGGCTCCTACGAGCAGTACTTC
-	TRBV5-4	TRBJ2-2	once	CASSPGRALNTGELFF	TGTGCCAGCAGCCCCGGCCGAGCGCTAAACACCGGGGAGCTGTTTTTT
TRBD1	TRBV5-4	TRBJ1-1	-	CASSSAPGGRTEAFF	TGTGCCAGCAGCTCGGCGCCAGGGGGCCGGACTGAAGCTTTCTTT
TRBD1	TRBV25-1	TRBJ1-1	few	CASSYRGAVNTEAFF	TGTGCCAGCAGTTACAGGGGGGCGGTGAACACTGAAGCTTTCTTT
TRBD1	TRBV5-1	TRBJ1-1	-	CASSPQGGWGNTEAFF	TGCGCCAGCAGCCCGCAGGGGGGCTGGGGGAACACTGAAGCTTTCTTT
-	TRBV19	TRBJ1-5	-	CASSWQRHSNQPQHF	TGTGCCAGTAGTTGGCAGCGTCATAGCAATCAGCCCCAGCATTTT
TRBD2	TRBV10-3	TRBJ2-2	-	CAISLPSGSGVNTGELFF	TGTGCCATCAGCCTTCCTAGCGGGAGCGGGGTGAACACCGGGGAGCTGTTTTTT
TRBD1	TRBV6-5	TRBJ1-2	-	CASSSTGNIYGYTF	TGTGCCAGCAGTTCGACAGGGAATATCTATGGCTACACCTTC
TRBD1	TRBV29-1	TRBJ1-2	few	CSSRPSPGGVHDRGQNYGYTF	TGCAGCTCCCGACCTAGCCCCGGGGGAGTCCATGACAGGGGGCAAAACTATGGCTACACCTTC
TRBD1	TRBV9	TRBJ1-5	-	CASSPRYSRDRVLSNQPQHF	TGTGCCAGCAGCCCCAGGTACTCTCGGGACAGGGTCCTTAGCAATCAGCCCCAGCATTTT
TRBD2	TRBV7-2	TRBJ2-1	-	CASRSGLAGYNEQFF	TGTGCCAGCAGATCGGGACTAGCCGGTTACAATGAGCAGTTCTTC
TRBD2	TRBV7-9	TRBJ2-3	-	CASSPRTSGRTDTQYF	TGTGCCAGCAGCCCCCGGACTAGCGGGAGGACAGATACGCAGTATTTT
TRBD2	TRBV30	TRBJ2-4	-	CAWSERGANIQYF	TGTGCCTGGAGTGAGCGGGGGGCGAACATTCAGTACTTC
TRBD2	TRBV4-2	TRBJ2-1	few	CASSQRPKRGGPNEQFF	TGTGCCAGCAGCCAACGCCCCAAGCGGGGGGGCCCCAATGAGCAGTTCTTC
-	TRBV10-3	TRBJ2-2	-	CAIRNRDMNTGELFF	TGTGCCATCAGAAACCGGGACATGAACACCGGGGAGCTGTTTTTT
-	TRBV5-5	TRBJ2-5	-	CASTRGQFFQETQYF	TGTGCCAGCACCAGAGGACAGTTCTTCCAAGAGACCCAGTACTTC
-	TRBV25-1	TRBJ1-5	few	CASSSQQAGRSQPQHF	TGTGCCAGCAGTTCACAACAAGCAGGTCGTAGTCAGCCCCAGCATTTT
TRBD2	TRBV5-1	TRBJ2-5	-	CASSLNPSGRGETQYF	TGCGCCAGCAGCTTGAACCCTAGCGGGAGGGGAGAGACCCAGTACTTC
TRBD2	TRBV19	TRBJ2-1	-	CASKGPPGTSGLWDEQFF	TGTGCCAGTAAGGGCCCCCCGGGGACTAGCGGCCTCTGGGATGAGCAGTTCTTC
TRBD2	TRBV30	TRBJ2-1	-	CAWSVQRLARSSYNEQFF	TGTGCCTGGAGTGTACAGAGACTAGCGCGTAGCTCCTACAATGAGCAGTTCTTC
-	TRBV15	TRBJ1-2	few	CATSREEGDGYTF	TGTGCCACCAGCAGAGAAGAGGGGGATGGCTACACCTTC
-	TRBV6-5	TRBJ1-2	-	CASRGQVPGYTF	TGTGCCAGCAGGGGGCAGGTTCCTGGCTACACCTTC
-	TRBV5-1	TRBJ2-7	-	CASSPAGLYEQYF	TGCGCCAGCAGCCCCGCGGGGCTCTACGAGCAGTACTTC
-	TRBV4-1	TRBJ1-5	-	CASSQDQVGGNQPQHF	TGCGCCAGCAGCCAAGACCAAGTGGGGGGTAATCAGCCCCAGCATTTT
TRBD1	TRBV11-2	TRBJ1-5	once	CASSLGDRGFNQPQHF	TGTGCCAGCAGCTTAGGGGACAGGGGGTTCAATCAGCCCCAGCATTTT
TRBD2	TRBV5-6	TRBJ2-5	once	CASSLDPTGLAGGQYF	TGTGCCAGCAGCCTTGACCCGACGGGACTAGCGGGAGGGCAGTACTTC
-	TRBV9	TRBJ1-1	once	CASSAHLEGTEAFF	TGTGCCAGCAGCGCTCACCTTGAGGGAACTGAAGCTTTCTTT
-	TRBV28	TRBJ2-1	-	CASSDAGRGSGNEQFF	TGTGCCAGCAGTGACGCTGGGCGCGGCAGCGGGAATGAGCAGTTCTTC
TRBD2	TRBV5-1	TRBJ2-3	-	CASSPGLAGSGTDTQYF	TGCGCCAGCAGCCCGGGACTAGCGGGATCCGGCACAGATACGCAGTATTTT
-	TRBV5-1	TRBJ2-1	-	CASRIRLAEYNEQFF	TGCGCCAGCAGGATCAGGCTAGCCGAATACAATGAGCAGTTCTTC
TRBD1	TRBV19	TRBJ1-2	-	CASAPGQSANYGYTF	TGTGCCAGTGCGCCGGGACAGAGTGCTAACTATGGCTACACCTTC
-	TRBV6-1	TRBJ2-1	once	CASSEATRSYNEQFF	TGTGCCAGCAGTGAAGCTACGCGCTCCTACAATGAGCAGTTCTTC
TRBD1	TRBV13	TRBJ2-1	-	CASAGGRGQGDNEQFF	TGTGCCAGCGCCGGGGGTAGGGGACAGGGAGACAATGAGCAGTTCTTC
-	TRBV2	TRBJ2-2	-	CASSGINTGELFF	TGTGCCAGCAGTGGTATAAACACCGGGGAGCTGTTTTTT
TRBD1	TRBV9	TRBJ1-3	-	CASSPPGTGRNTIYF	TGTGCCAGCAGCCCCCCCGGGACAGGGCGAAACACCATATATTTT
TRBD2	TRBV5-4	TRBJ2-1	-	CASSLVGTKFF	TGTGCCAGCAGCTTGGTGGGGACTAAGTTCTTC
-	TRBV6-6	TRBJ1-2	-	CASSYDGASGGYGYTF	TGTGCCAGCAGTTACGATGGGGCGTCGGGAGGCTATGGCTACACCTTC
TRBD1	TRBV9	TRBJ2-6	-	CASSVTGAGANVLTF	TGTGCCAGCAGCGTAACAGGGGCAGGGGCCAACGTCCTGACTTTC
-	TRBV5-3	TRBJ2-2	-	CARSFEVPYRILNTGELFF	TGTGCCAGAAGCTTCGAAGTGCCCTACAGAATCTTGAACACCGGGGAGCTGTTTTTT
TRBD2	TRBV27	TRBJ2-1	once	CASRPSGGRYNEQFF	TGTGCCAGCAGACCTAGCGGAGGGCGCTACAATGAGCAGTTCTTC
-	TRBV2	TRBJ2-5	-	CASSPNRDQETQYF	TGTGCCAGCAGTCCCAACAGGGACCAAGAGACCCAGTACTTC
-	TRBV2	TRBJ1-1	-	CASSIRQNTEAFF	TGTGCCAGCAGTATAAGACAGAACACTGAAGCTTTCTTT
-	TRBV6-1	TRBJ2-3	once	CAGEKGLRTDTQYF	TGTGCCGGGGAAAAGGGACTCCGCACAGATACGCAGTATTTT
TRBD2	TRBV18	TRBJ2-7	-	CASSILAEPSYEQYF	TGTGCCAGCTCAATCCTAGCGGAACCCTCCTACGAGCAGTACTTC
-	TRBV6-5	TRBJ1-2	-	CASSYSAGYGYTF	TGTGCCAGCAGTTACTCGGCAGGGTATGGCTACACCTTC
-	TRBV19	TRBJ1-3	once	CASSPAGNTIYF	TGTGCCAGTAGCCCGGCTGGAAACACCATATATTTT
TRBD1	TRBV7-3	TRBJ2-5	-	CASSSIGRDGQGAPTQYF	TGTGCCAGCAGCTCCATAGGGAGGGACGGACAGGGGGCACCGACCCAGTACTTC
-	TRBV6-6	TRBJ1-2	few	CASRKPGYGYTF	TGTGCCAGCAGGAAACCAGGGTATGGCTACACCTTC
TRBD1	TRBV2	TRBJ1-5	-	CASSDRQGVRGQPQHF	TGTGCCAGCAGTGATCGACAGGGGGTACGAGGCCAGCCCCAGCATTTT
TRBD1	TRBV6-1	TRBJ2-7	-	CASSANRGSDEQYF	TGTGCCAGCAGTGCCAACAGGGGAAGTGACGAGCAGTACTTC
-	TRBV18	TRBJ1-1	-	CASSPFSQVPLNTEAFF	TGTGCCAGCTCACCATTCTCCCAGGTCCCGCTAAACACTGAAGCTTTCTTT
-	TRBV4-1	TRBJ1-2	-	CASSQDRGGGAYGYTF	TGCGCCAGCAGCCAAGATCGGGGCGGGGGCGCCTATGGCTACACCTTC
TRBD1	TRBV7-6	TRBJ2-1	-	CASSSSTGWANEQFF	TGTGCCAGCAGCTCATCGACAGGGTGGGCCAATGAGCAGTTCTTC
TRBD1	TRBV6-6	TRBJ1-4	-	CASSLPTGGGEKLFF	TGTGCCAGCAGTCTACCGACAGGGGGGGGTGAAAAACTGTTTTTT